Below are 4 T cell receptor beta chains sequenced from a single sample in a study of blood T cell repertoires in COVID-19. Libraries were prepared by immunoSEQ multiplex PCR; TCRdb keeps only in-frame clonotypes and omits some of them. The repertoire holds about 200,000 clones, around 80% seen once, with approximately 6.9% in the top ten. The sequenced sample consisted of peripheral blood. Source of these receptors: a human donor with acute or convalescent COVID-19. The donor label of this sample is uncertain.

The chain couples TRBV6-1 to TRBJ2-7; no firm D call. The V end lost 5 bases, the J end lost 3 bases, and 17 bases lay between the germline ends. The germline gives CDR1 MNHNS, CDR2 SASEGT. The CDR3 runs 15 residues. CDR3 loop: CASSKGRGVFYEQYF. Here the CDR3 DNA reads TGTGCCAGCAGTAAAGGGCGAGGAGTGTTCTACGAGCAGTACTTC.

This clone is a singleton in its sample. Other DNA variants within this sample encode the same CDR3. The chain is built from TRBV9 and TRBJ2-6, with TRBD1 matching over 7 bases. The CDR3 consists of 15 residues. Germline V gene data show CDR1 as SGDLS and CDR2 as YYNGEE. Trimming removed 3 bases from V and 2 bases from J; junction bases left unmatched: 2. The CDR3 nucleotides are TGTGCCAGCAGCGCCACAGGGGCTGGGGCCAACGTCCTGACTTTC. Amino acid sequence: CASSATGAGANVLTF. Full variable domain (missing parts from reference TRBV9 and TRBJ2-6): DSGVTQTPKHLITATGQRVTLRCSPRSGDLSVYWYQQSLDQGLQFLIQYYNGEERAKGNILERFSAQQFPDLHSELNLSSLELGDSALYFCASSATGAGANVLTFGAGSRLTVL.

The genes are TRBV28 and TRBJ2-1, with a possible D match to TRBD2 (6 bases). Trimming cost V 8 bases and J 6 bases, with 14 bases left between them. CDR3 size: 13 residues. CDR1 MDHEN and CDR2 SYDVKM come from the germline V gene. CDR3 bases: TGTGCCAGCGGGGATACTAGCAGCAATGAGCAGTTCTTC. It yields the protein CASGDTSSNEQFF. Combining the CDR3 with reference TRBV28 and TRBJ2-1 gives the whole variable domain DVKVTQSSRYLVKRTGEKVFLECVQDMDHENMFWYRQDPGLGLRLIYFSYDVKMKEKGDIPEGYSVSREKKERFSLILESASTNQTSMYLCASGDTSSNEQFFGPGTRLTVL.

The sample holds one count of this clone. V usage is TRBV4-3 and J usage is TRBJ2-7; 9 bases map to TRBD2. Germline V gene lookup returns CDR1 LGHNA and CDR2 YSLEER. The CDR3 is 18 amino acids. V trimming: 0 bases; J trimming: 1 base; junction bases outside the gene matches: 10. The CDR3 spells CASSQDRGLAGISYEQYF. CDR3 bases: TGCGCCAGCAGCCAAGATAGGGGGCTAGCGGGAATTTCCTACGAGCAGTACTTC.